This entry features one TCR beta chain sequence. TCRdb re-called the RT-PCR reads through MiXCR, storing one row per CDR3 protein. Here the sample spans roughly 540,000 distinct CDR3 sequences, roughly a quarter being singletons. Trimming shortened V by 5 bases and J by 7 bases, and 17 bases separated the two germline ends. This CDR3 has 14 residues. This entry comes from a study of response to subunit inactivated influenza vaccine. These data also formed part of another study, on T cells expressing NK-cell markers. That work adds: cDNA encoding TCR beta was synthesized via 5'RACE template switching incorporating UMIs. Out of eight donors sequenced, seven tested HCMV-seropositive and the remaining one seronegative.

Sample: CD4+ T cells sorted from PBMCs, taken less than 13 days after vaccination. This clonotype originated in a man aged 50 to 60 who received an inactivated influenza vaccine. The chain has TRBV12-3 or TRBV12-4 and TRBJ1-2, with D unclear. The chain's CDR3 is CASSPRRGQGGYTF. The DNA of the CDR3 is TGTGCCAGCAGTCCTCGGAGAGGGCAAGGTGGCTACACCTTC.